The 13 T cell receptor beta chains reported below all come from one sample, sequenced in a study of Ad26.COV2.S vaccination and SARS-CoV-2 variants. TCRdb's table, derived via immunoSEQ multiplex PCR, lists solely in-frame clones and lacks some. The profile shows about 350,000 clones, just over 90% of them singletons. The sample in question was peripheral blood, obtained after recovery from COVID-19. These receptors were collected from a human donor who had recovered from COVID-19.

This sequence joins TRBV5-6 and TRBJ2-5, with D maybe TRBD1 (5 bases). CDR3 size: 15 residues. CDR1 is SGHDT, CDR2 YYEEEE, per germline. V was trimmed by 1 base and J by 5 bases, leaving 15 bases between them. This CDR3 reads CASSLITGDGETQYF. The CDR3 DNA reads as TGTGCCAGCAGCTTGATAACAGGCGATGGGGAGACCCAGTACTTC. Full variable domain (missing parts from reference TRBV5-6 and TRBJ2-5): DAGVTQSPTHLIKTRGQQVTLRCSPKSGHDTVSWYQQALGQGPQFIFQYYEEEERQRGNFPDRFSGHQFPNYSSELNVNALLLGDSALYLCASSLITGDGETQYFGPGTRLLVL.

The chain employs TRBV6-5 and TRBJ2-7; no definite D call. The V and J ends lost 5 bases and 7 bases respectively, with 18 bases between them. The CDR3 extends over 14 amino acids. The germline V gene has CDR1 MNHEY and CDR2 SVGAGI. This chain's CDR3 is CASSRTKKVREQYF. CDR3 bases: TGTGCCAGCAGTCGCACCAAAAAAGTACGTGAGCAGTACTTC.

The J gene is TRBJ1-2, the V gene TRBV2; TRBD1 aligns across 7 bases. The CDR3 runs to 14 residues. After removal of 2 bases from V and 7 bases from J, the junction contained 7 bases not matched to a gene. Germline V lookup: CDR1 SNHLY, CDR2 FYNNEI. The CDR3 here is CASSEFRQGSGYTF. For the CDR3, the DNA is TGTGCCAGCAGTGAATTTCGACAGGGTTCTGGCTACACCTTC.

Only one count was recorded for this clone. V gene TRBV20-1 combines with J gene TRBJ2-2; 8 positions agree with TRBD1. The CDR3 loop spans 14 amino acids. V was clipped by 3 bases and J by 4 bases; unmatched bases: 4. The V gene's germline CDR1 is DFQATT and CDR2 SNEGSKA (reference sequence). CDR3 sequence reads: CSASLGTGTGELFF. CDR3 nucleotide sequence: TGCAGTGCTAGTTTAGGGACAGGCACCGGGGAGCTGTTTTTT.

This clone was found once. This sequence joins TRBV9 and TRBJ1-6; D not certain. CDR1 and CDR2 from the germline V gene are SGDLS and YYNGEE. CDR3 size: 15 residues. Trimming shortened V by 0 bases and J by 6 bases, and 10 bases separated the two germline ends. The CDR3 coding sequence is TGTGCCAGCAGCGTAGGCGGAGGGCTTAATTCACCCCTCCACTTT. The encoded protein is CASSVGGGLNSPLHF.

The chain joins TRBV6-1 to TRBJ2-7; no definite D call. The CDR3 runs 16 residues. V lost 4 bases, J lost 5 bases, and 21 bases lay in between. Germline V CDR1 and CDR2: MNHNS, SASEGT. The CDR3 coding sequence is TGTGCCAGCAGTGTCCTCTCCTCGACACCGTTGGACGAGCAGTACTTC. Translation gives CASSVLSSTPLDEQYF.

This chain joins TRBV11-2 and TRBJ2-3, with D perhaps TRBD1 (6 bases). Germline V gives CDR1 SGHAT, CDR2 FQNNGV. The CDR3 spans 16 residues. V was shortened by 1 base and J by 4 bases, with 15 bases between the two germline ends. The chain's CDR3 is CASSLVAGVLSDTQYF. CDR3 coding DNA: TGTGCCAGCAGCTTAGTGGCAGGGGTGTTATCAGATACGCAGTATTTT.

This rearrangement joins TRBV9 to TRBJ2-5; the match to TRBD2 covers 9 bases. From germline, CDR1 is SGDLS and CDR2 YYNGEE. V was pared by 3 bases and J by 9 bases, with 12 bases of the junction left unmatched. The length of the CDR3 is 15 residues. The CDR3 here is CASSGPSGTNSAQYF. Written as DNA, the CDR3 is TGTGCCAGCAGCGGACCTAGCGGGACCAATTCAGCCCAGTACTTC.

The CDR3 region is CASSLGPTDTQYF. CDR3 nucleotide sequence: TGTGCCAGCAGCCTCGGGCCGACAGATACGCAGTATTTT. The rearrangement uses TRBV12-3 or TRBV12-4 and TRBJ2-3; D not resolved. CDR3 length equals 13 residues. Trimming stripped 6 bases from V and 3 bases from J, with 10 bases between.

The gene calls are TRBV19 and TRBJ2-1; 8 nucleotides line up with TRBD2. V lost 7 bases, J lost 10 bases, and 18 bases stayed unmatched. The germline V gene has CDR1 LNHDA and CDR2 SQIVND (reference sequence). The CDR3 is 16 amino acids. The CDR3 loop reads CASTLQTGGGRLEQFF. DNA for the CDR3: TGTGCCAGTACTCTTCAAACGGGCGGGGGGAGGTTAGAGCAGTTCTTC. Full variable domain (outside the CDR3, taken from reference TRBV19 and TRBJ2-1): DGGITQSPKYLFRKEGQNVTLSCEQNLNHDAMYWYRQDPGQGLRLIYYSQIVNDFQKGDIAEGYSVSREKKESFPLTVTSAQKNPTAFYLCASTLQTGGGRLEQFFGPGTRLTVL.

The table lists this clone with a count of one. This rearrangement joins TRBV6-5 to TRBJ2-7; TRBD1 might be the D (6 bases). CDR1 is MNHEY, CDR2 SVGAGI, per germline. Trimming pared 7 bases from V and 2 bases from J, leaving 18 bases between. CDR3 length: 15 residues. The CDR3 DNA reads TGTGCCAGCAAGGTCGCCGACAGGTCAACCTACGAGCAGTACTTC. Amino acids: CASKVADRSTYEQYF.

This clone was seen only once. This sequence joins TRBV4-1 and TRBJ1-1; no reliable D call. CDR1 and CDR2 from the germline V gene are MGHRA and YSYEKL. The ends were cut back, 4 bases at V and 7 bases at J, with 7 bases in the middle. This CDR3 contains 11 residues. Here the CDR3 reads CASSPGREAFF. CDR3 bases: TGCGCCAGCAGCCCCGGCCGTGAAGCTTTCTTT.

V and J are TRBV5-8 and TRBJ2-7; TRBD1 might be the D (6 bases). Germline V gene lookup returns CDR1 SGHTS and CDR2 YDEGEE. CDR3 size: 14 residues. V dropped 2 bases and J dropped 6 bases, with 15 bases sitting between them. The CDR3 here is CASSLLPGAGEQYF. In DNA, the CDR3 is TGTGCCAGCAGCTTACTCCCAGGGGCGGGCGAGCAGTACTTC.